Following are 12 T cell receptor beta chains from one sample sequenced in a study of regulatory T cells in long-lasting Graves disease. With iRepertoire HTBI primers and Arm-PCR of CDR3 regions, TCR beta libraries were built. One entry per CDR3 protein, called by TCRdb with MiXCR from the multiplex PCR reads. The top ten hold about 25% of the sample, which has about 420,000 distinct CDR3 sequences, roughly 15% seen once. The sample's time point: newly diagnosed GD, antithyroid drugs for less than 3 months. The TCR library was made from RNA that had been extracted from PBMCs in TRIzol. This sample also belongs to another study, concerning T cells in Graves' hyperthyroidism and ophthalmopathy.

Sequenced material: peripheral blood mononuclear cells (PBMCs), taken at new diagnosis, from a patient treated with antithyroid drugs. The receptors shown here come from a woman between 18 and 29 years old with Graves disease.

This clonotype came up many times. The chain recombines TRBV5-1 with TRBJ2-1; TRBD2 aligns across 10 bases. Germline values: CDR1 SGHRS, CDR2 YFSETQ. The trim removed 4 bases at V and 5 bases at J, leaving 6 bases unmatched. The CDR3 has 15 residues. CDR3: CASSPGLADHNEQFF. CDR3 nucleotide sequence: TGCGCCAGCAGCCCCGGACTAGCGGATCACAATGAGCAGTTCTTC.

This clonotype was recorded many times. The chain employs TRBV18 and TRBJ1-1; D gene uncertain. V lost 4 bases to trimming and J lost 2 bases, with 14 bases between them. This CDR3 has 15 amino acids. Germline lookup yields CDR1 KGHSH and CDR2 LQKENI. The CDR3 protein is CASSHQGPLNTEAFF. The CDR3 coding sequence is TGTGCCAGCTCACATCAAGGCCCCCTTAACACTGAAGCTTTCTTT.

Comments on this clonotype: Given a much more abundant clone one base away, this may be a read error. The J gene is TRBJ2-1, the V gene TRBV7-9, with 7 nucleotides matching TRBD2. The V gene's germline CDR1 is SEHNR and CDR2 FQNEAQ (reference sequence). This CDR3 has 16 residues. With V trimmed by 0 bases and J by 10 bases, 12 bases remained unmatched. The DNA for the CDR3 is TGTGCCAGCAGCTTAGCGCGAAGCGGGAACACCTACGAGCAGTTCTTC. This translates into CASSLARSGNTYEQFF.

This clonotype was detected a few times. The gene calls are TRBV14 and TRBJ1-1; 7 bases fit TRBD1. Germline V lookup: CDR1 SGHDN, CDR2 FVKESK. The length of the CDR3 is 18 residues. The J segment lost 0 bases and the V segment lost 4 bases, leaving 14 bases of the junction unmatched. The CDR3 spells CASSPQRQGWQMNTEAFF. CDR3 in DNA: TGTGCCAGCAGCCCCCAAAGACAGGGATGGCAGATGAACACTGAAGCTTTCTTT.

Only a few counts were recorded for this clonotype. This chain connects TRBV7-9 to TRBJ2-1; 10 bases are shared with TRBD2. Trimming removed 5 bases from V and 5 bases from J; junction bases left unmatched: 9. The CDR3 totals 16 residues. Germline V gives CDR1 SEHNR, CDR2 FQNEAQ (reference sequence). Here the CDR3 DNA reads TGTGCCAGCAGCAATAGCGGGAGGTACACCCACAATGAGCAGTTCTTC. Translating gives CASSNSGRYTHNEQFF.

This clonotype turned up a few times. The chain joins TRBV28 to TRBJ2-5; weak D call: TRBD1 (6 bases). CDR3 size: 15 residues. The V and J ends lost 2 bases and 7 bases respectively, with 17 bases between them. Germline assignment: CDR1 MDHEN and CDR2 SYDVKM. CDR3 protein: CASSLQSRGSRTQYF. The CDR3 DNA reads TGTGCCAGCAGTTTACAATCGAGGGGGTCACGGACCCAGTACTTC.

Many counts were recorded for this clonotype. The rearrangement links TRBV18 to TRBJ2-5; 7 bases match TRBD1. CDR3 length equals 13 residues. V lost 6 bases, J lost 3 bases, and 4 bases stayed unmatched. Germline CDR1 is KGHSH and CDR2 is LQKENI. In DNA form, the CDR3 reads TGTGCCAGCTCCCCGGACAGGAAAGAGACCCAGTACTTC. Its protein is CASSPDRKETQYF.

This clonotype was counted between two and nine times. J is TRBJ2-1 and V is TRBV18, with D unresolved. This CDR3 contains 12 residues. Germline V gives CDR1 KGHSH, CDR2 LQKENI. Trimming shortened V by 8 bases and J by 9 bases, and 14 bases separated the two germline ends. CDR3 residues: CASALRDLEQFF. The CDR3 DNA follows: TGTGCCAGCGCCCTCCGAGATCTTGAGCAGTTCTTC.

The chain uses TRBV7-9 and TRBJ2-2; D not resolved. The length of the CDR3 is 13 residues. Trimming took off 2 bases at V and 6 bases at J, with 7 bases between the two ends. CDR1 SEHNR and CDR2 FQNEAQ come from the germline V gene (reference sequence). Here the CDR3 reads CASSLPTSGELFF. The CDR3 nucleotides read TGTGCCAGCAGCTTACCTACCTCCGGGGAGCTGTTTTTT.

In this sample, this clonotype turned up a few times. The CDR3 is CASSRTGDTDTQYF. In nucleotides, the CDR3 is TGTGCCAGCAGCCGGACAGGGGACACAGATACGCAGTATTTT. The chain couples TRBV2 to TRBJ2-3, with TRBD1 identical over 9 bases. Germline values: CDR1 SNHLY, CDR2 FYNNEI. The CDR3 totals 14 residues. J was trimmed by 2 bases and V by 6 bases; bases with no gene match: 3.

This clonotype was detected many times. The chain joins TRBV5-5 to TRBJ2-1; possible D gene TRBD2, 7 bases. The CDR3 extends over 16 amino acids. CDR1 and CDR2 (germline): SGHKS, YYEKEE (reference sequence). V was shortened by 5 bases and J by 3 bases, with 18 bases between the two germline ends. CDR3 amino acids: CASRTGGGGGYNEQFF. CDR3 bases: TGTGCCAGCAGAACTGGAGGGGGGGGAGGCTACAATGAGCAGTTCTTC.

This clonotype was observed many times. The genes are TRBV28 and TRBJ2-7; TRBD1 is a possible D gene (6 bases). V lost 7 bases, J lost 2 bases, and 21 bases lay in between. The length of the CDR3 is 16 residues. CDR1 MDHEN and CDR2 SYDVKM come from the germline V gene. CDR3 amino acids: CASTPSNRVTTYEQYF. CDR3 nucleotides: TGTGCCAGCACCCCCTCTAACAGGGTAACGACCTACGAGCAGTACTTC.